One and the same sample provided the 20 T cell receptor beta chains below, sequenced in a study of T cells in Graves' hyperthyroidism and ophthalmopathy. Amplification yielded TCR beta CDR3 regions, with RNA transcripts as the source. First-round RT-PCR targeting the TCR CDR3 was performed with the HTBI primer set. TCRdb reprocessed the multiplex PCR reads via MiXCR and lists one record per CDR3 protein. Counted here are some 600,000 distinct CDR3 sequences, over 11% occurring once; the ten biggest clones make up around 5.4%. Sequenced input: blood. The receptors derive from a woman in her thirties with Graves' hyperthyroidism that later progressed to Graves' ophthalmopathy.

The sample holds a few counts of this clonotype. The rearrangement joins TRBV6-2 or TRBV6-3 to TRBJ2-2; no reliable D call. Trimming took off 1 base at V and 3 bases at J, with 6 bases between the two ends. CDR3 length equals 14 residues. Per the germline V gene, CDR1 is MNHEY and CDR2 is SVGEGT. CDR3 protein: CASSYFPHTGELFF. CDR3 in DNA: TGTGCCAGCAGTTACTTCCCTCACACCGGGGAGCTGTTTTTT.

This clonotype occurred many times. The chain employs TRBV5-1 and TRBJ1-6; TRBD1 aligns across 8 bases. CDR3 length: 14 residues. With 2 bases clipped from V and 8 bases from J, the junction kept 3 bases outside the gene matches. Germline-derived CDR1 and CDR2 are SGHRS and YFSETQ. CDR3 in amino acids: CASSFQGADSPLHF. Written as DNA, the CDR3 is TGCGCCAGCAGCTTCCAGGGGGCCGATTCACCCCTCCACTTT.

This clonotype has a handful of counts. This chain uses TRBV5-1 with TRBJ2-4, with a weak D call TRBD1 (5 bases). This CDR3 has 15 amino acids. V was clipped by 2 bases and J by 2 bases, with 11 bases between them. CDR1 SGHRS and CDR2 YFSETQ come from the germline V gene. The DNA for the CDR3 is TGCGCCAGCAGCTTTCAGGGTTTTTCCAAAAACATTCAGTACTTC. Encoded protein: CASSFQGFSKNIQYF.

In this sample, this clonotype turned up many times. The CDR3 coding sequence is TGTGCCAGCAGCTTTCGAGCCCTGAACACCGGGGAGCTGTTTTTT. It encodes CASSFRALNTGELFF. This chain links TRBV13 with TRBJ2-2; D unresolved. The V end lost 3 bases, the J end lost 1 base, and 9 bases lay between the germline ends. The CDR3 has 15 amino acids. Germline CDR1 and CDR2: PRHDT and FYEKMQ (reference sequence).

The chain recombines TRBV5-1 with TRBJ1-1; D perhaps matches TRBD1 (6 bases). V was shortened by 4 bases and J by 5 bases, with 18 bases between the two germline ends. Germline V gives CDR1 SGHRS, CDR2 YFSETQ. The CDR3 extends over 15 amino acids. This CDR3 is CASSPTETGGTEAFF. CDR3 sequence (DNA): TGCGCCAGCAGCCCAACCGAGACAGGCGGAACTGAAGCTTTCTTT. Complete variable domain (other parts from reference TRBV5-1 and TRBJ1-1): KAGVTQTPRYLIKTRGQQVTLSCSPISGHRSVSWYQQTPGQGLQFLFEYFSETQRNKGNFPGRFSGRQFSNSRSEMNVSTLELGDSALYLCASSPTETGGTEAFFGQGTRLTVV.

This chain uses TRBV20-1 with TRBJ2-1; tentatively, D is TRBD2 (6 bases). The CDR3 runs 16 residues. The V gene's germline CDR1 is DFQATT and CDR2 SNEGSKA (reference sequence). Trimming cost V 6 bases and J 4 bases, with 22 bases left between them. Written as DNA, the CDR3 is TGCAGTGCGGAGGAGCAAGGGCGGGACTTATACAATGAGCAGTTCTTC. Translation gives CSAEEQGRDLYNEQFF.

This clonotype was recorded many times. The V call is TRBV20-1, the J call TRBJ2-7; TRBD1 or TRBD2 may be the D gene (5 bases each). This CDR3 contains 15 residues. With 1 base removed from V and 5 bases from J, the gap between germline ends came to 18 bases. CDR1 is DFQATT and CDR2 is SNEGSKA in the germline V gene (reference sequence). This chain's CDR3 is CSARGGTLHQNEQYF. CDR3 nucleotide sequence: TGCAGTGCTAGAGGGGGGACCCTGCACCAGAACGAGCAGTACTTC.

Many counts were recorded for this clonotype. The chain links TRBV29-1 to TRBJ1-1; a possible D gene is TRBD1 (5 bases). The CDR3 has 14 residues. V was clipped by 5 bases and J by 0 bases, with 13 bases between them. The germline V gene has CDR1 SQVTM and CDR2 ANQGSEA. As DNA, the CDR3 is TGCAGCGTTTTCTCCGGGACGGTGAACACTGAAGCTTTCTTT. This translates into CSVFSGTVNTEAFF.

The table lists this clonotype with many counts. The rearrangement uses TRBV6-2 or TRBV6-3 and TRBJ1-1; no definite D call. V lost 6 bases and J lost 2, with 7 bases in between. The CDR3 consists of 12 residues. Germline V CDR1 and CDR2: MNHEY, SVGEGT. The CDR3: CASSRINTEAFF. The CDR3, as DNA: TGTGCCAGCAGCCGCATTAACACTGAAGCTTTCTTT.

In this sample, this clonotype turned up many times. The genes are TRBV28 and TRBJ2-7; the match to TRBD1 covers 8 bases. The V and J ends lost 5 bases and 0 bases, in that order; junction bases with no gene match: 12. Germline V gene sequence: CDR1 MDHEN, CDR2 SYDVKM. The CDR3 has 17 amino acids. The CDR3 DNA is TGTGCCAGCAGTCTCGAGGGTGGGACAGGACGCTCCTACGAGCAGTACTTC. It encodes CASSLEGGTGRSYEQYF.

Comments on this clonotype: A much larger clonotype is one base distant, so this may be a read error. The genes are TRBV18 and TRBJ2-7, with 8 bases fitting TRBD1. Trimming at V came to 6 bases and at J to 6 bases, leaving 10 bases not matched to a gene. This CDR3 contains 14 residues. Germline CDR1 reads KGHSH; CDR2 reads LQKENI. The CDR3 sequence: CASSLRDRLSEQYF. The DNA of the CDR3 is TGTGCCAGCTCCCTCCGGGACAGGCTTTCCGAGCAGTACTTC.

The DNA of the CDR3 is TGCAGCGTTTCCCGCACTGAAGCTTTCTTT. It encodes CSVSRTEAFF. The chain has TRBV29-1 and TRBJ1-1; D gene ambiguous. The ends were cut back, 5 bases at V and 4 bases at J, with 5 bases in the middle. Germline CDR1 is SQVTM and CDR2 is ANQGSEA. CDR3 length equals 10 residues.

In this sample, this clonotype turned up many times. The chain has TRBV20-1 and TRBJ1-2; 8 bases are shared with TRBD1. The CDR3 length is 14 residues. The ends lost 5 bases at V and 2 bases at J; junction bases unmatched: 7. From germline, CDR1 is DFQATT and CDR2 SNEGSKA (reference sequence). The CDR3 coding sequence is TGCAGTGCTTCCCCCTCAGGGGGCAACTATGGCTACACCTTC. Its protein is CSASPSGGNYGYTF.

This clonotype has a count of ten or more. Its ends do not fully match the called genes, so a read error is possible. The chain couples TRBV5-1 to TRBJ2-5; D might be TRBD1 (5 bases). The CDR3 spans 13 residues. The germline CDR1 and CDR2 sequences are SGHRS and YFSETQ. The CDR3 protein is CASSLGAEETQYF. The CDR3 DNA is TGTGCCAGCAGCTTAGGGGCGGAAGAGACCCAGTACTTC. The complete variable domain, with remaining parts taken from reference TRBV5-1 and TRBJ2-5, reads KAGVTQTPRYLIKTRGQQVTLSCSPISGHRSVSWYQQTPGQGLQFLFEYFSETQRNKGNFPGRFSGRQFSNSRSEMNVSTLELGDSALYLCASSLGAEETQYFGPGTRLLVL.

Only a few counts were recorded for this clonotype. V and J are TRBV5-1 and TRBJ1-5; 7 bases align to TRBD1. The CDR3 has 14 amino acids. Germline-derived CDR1 and CDR2 are SGHRS and YFSETQ. The junction had 7 bases not matched to a gene; V was cut back by 4 bases and J by 6 bases. CDR3 nucleotides: TGCGCCAGCAGCCCCGGACAGGTCACTCAGCCCCAGCATTTT. It translates to CASSPGQVTQPQHF.

In its sample, this clonotype was seen many times. The CDR3 loop reads CASSLMQGSHEKLFF. The CDR3 nucleotides are TGTGCCAGCAGCTTAATGCAGGGGAGTCATGAAAAACTGTTTTTT. The rearrangement links TRBV7-2 to TRBJ1-4; D is possibly TRBD1 (6 bases). Trimming cost V 2 bases and J 6 bases, with 13 bases left between them. This CDR3 spans 15 amino acids. Germline V gene sequence: CDR1 SGHTA, CDR2 FQGNSA. Supplemented by reference TRBV7-2 and TRBJ1-4, the full variable domain reads GAGVSQSPSNKVTEKGKDVELRCDPISGHTALYWYRQSLGQGLEFLIYFQGNSAPDKSGLPSDRFSAERTGGSVSTLTIQRTQQEDSAVYLCASSLMQGSHEKLFFGSGTQLSVL.

This clonotype came up a few times. V usage is TRBV3-1 and J usage is TRBJ2-2, with a tentative D call TRBD2 (6 bases). CDR3 length equals 15 residues. Trimming took 3 bases from V and 3 from J, leaving 11 bases between them. CDR1 is LGHDT, CDR2 YNNKEL, per germline (reference sequence). CDR3: CASSHGGRYTGELFF. CDR3 bases: TGTGCCAGCAGCCATGGGGGGAGGTACACCGGGGAGCTGTTTTTT.

This clonotype has at least ten counts. The V call is TRBV28, the J call TRBJ2-7, with 10 bases lining up with TRBD1. Per the germline V gene, CDR1 is MDHEN and CDR2 is SYDVKM. Trimming took 8 bases from V and 6 from J; bases not matched to a gene: 13. The CDR3 spans 15 residues. The CDR3 protein is CASDTTGRQGAEQYF. CDR3 sequence (DNA): TGTGCCAGCGACACCACCGGTAGACAGGGGGCCGAGCAGTACTTC.

As to this clonotype: A much larger clone lies one base from this, so it may be a read error. The genes are TRBV7-3 and TRBJ2-7; 9 bases line up with TRBD2. Germline V gene sequence: CDR1 SGHTA, CDR2 FQGTGA. The CDR3 spans 14 residues. In nucleotides, the CDR3 is TGTGCCAGCGGCTTAGTTCTAGCGGGAACCGAGCAGTACTTC. Its translation: CASGLVLAGTEQYF.

This clonotype occurred many times. The chain carries TRBV6-1 and TRBJ2-1, with 11 bases fitting TRBD2. This CDR3 is 17 amino acids long. Germline lookup yields CDR1 MNHNS and CDR2 SASEGT. Trimming at V came to 6 bases and at J to 2 bases, leaving 9 bases not matched to a gene. The CDR3 reads CASRRGGLAGAYNEQFF. CDR3 DNA: TGTGCCAGCAGACGCGGCGGACTAGCGGGTGCCTACAATGAGCAGTTCTTC.